This is a list of T cell receptor beta chains from one sample in a study of T-cell reconstitution after alpha-beta-depleted transplantation in children. In TCRdb, the PCR reads were re-called with MiXCR into one record per CDR3 protein. This table has some 600,000 distinct CDR3 sequences, 10% to 15% appearing once. Here the sequenced sample was PBMCs, mostly from graft donor cells, taken 360 days after TCRalphabeta/CD19-depleted stem cell transplant. The receptor set was obtained from a male patient under 18 who had a stem cell transplant for acute myeloid leukemia, so the T cells may come from the graft donor. The CDR3 runs from the conserved cysteine through the conserved F or W. The D gene is left open where the match is weak. For some rows the clone size is stated as once, few or many, or as a class when expanded; others skip it.

18	TRBV5-5	many	TRBJ2-2	TRBD2	CASSLKLAGVVNTGELFF	TGTGCCAGCAGCTTGAAACTAGCGGGAGTCGTGAACACCGGGGAGCTGTTTTTT
12	TRBV28	many	TRBJ1-4	-	CASVVGNEKLFF	TGTGCCAGCGTAGTCGGCAATGAAAAACTGTTTTTT
19	TRBV11-2	few	TRBJ2-1	TRBD2	CASSLGRLAGGLVPNEQFF	TGTGCCAGCAGCTTAGGTCGTCTAGCGGGAGGGCTGGTACCCAATGAGCAGTTCTTC
12	TRBV20-1	-	TRBJ2-1	-	CSNSLLYNEQFF	TGCAGCAATAGCCTCTTATACAATGAGCAGTTCTTC
15	TRBV12-3/TRBV12-4	many	TRBJ2-1	TRBD2	CASRPGLAYYNEQFF	TGTGCCAGCAGACCGGGACTAGCTTACTACAATGAGCAGTTCTTC
14	TRBV6-1	few	TRBJ2-1	TRBD2	CASKGLAVINEQFF	TGTGCCAGCAAAGGACTAGCGGTTATCAATGAGCAGTTCTTC
16	TRBV7-9	few	TRBJ2-7	-	CASSLGVGTPTYEQYF	TGTGCCAGCAGCTTAGGTGTAGGGACCCCCACCTACGAGCAGTACTTC
16	TRBV11-2	-	TRBJ2-3	TRBD2	CASSSASGSRTDTQYF	TGTGCCAGCAGCAGCGCTAGCGGGAGTAGGACAGATACGCAGTATTTT
18	TRBV4-3	few	TRBJ2-1	TRBD2	CASSQDPPGTSAYNEQFF	TGCGCCAGCAGCCAAGATCCCCCCGGGACTAGCGCATACAATGAGCAGTTCTTC
15	TRBV5-1	-	TRBJ1-2	-	CASSLGQSSNYGYTF	TGCGCCAGCAGCTTGGGACAGAGTTCTAACTATGGCTACACCTTC
15	TRBV29-1	few	TRBJ2-1	TRBD2	CSVATAGGPGHEQFF	TGCAGCGTTGCAACAGCGGGAGGGCCAGGACATGAGCAGTTCTTC
13	TRBV4-3	-	TRBJ2-1	-	CASSTGPVGEQFF	TGCGCCAGCAGCACGGGACCGGTCGGTGAGCAGTTCTTC